This TCR beta chain was sequenced in a study of T cell responses to AZD1222 COVID-19 vaccine. Sequencing was performed with immunoSEQ multiplex PCR; in TCRdb, only in-frame clones are kept and a portion is missing. The table has about 130,000 clones, more than 85% seen once. This CDR3 spans 18 amino acids. J was trimmed by 0 bases and V by 6 bases; bases with no gene match: 15. Germline loops: CDR1 SQVTM, CDR2 ANQGSEA. Source: peripheral blood, taken on day 0 of AZD1222 vaccination. This receptor was obtained from an adult in good health. V gene TRBV29-1 combines with J gene TRBJ2-1, with 9 bases fitting TRBD2. The CDR3 sequence is CSVPLSGGTLSSYNEQFF. As DNA, the CDR3 is TGCAGCGTGCCCCTTAGCGGGGGAACCCTGAGCTCCTACAATGAGCAGTTCTTC.